This TCR beta chain was sequenced in a study of T-cell memory formation after mild COVID-19. The overall study: The study found TCR clusters largely donor specific.

TCRdb analysed the 5' RACE reads with MiXCR anew, one entry per CDR3 protein. The repertoire holds roughly 300,000 distinct CDR3 sequences, with about 13% as singletons. Remarks on this clonotype: Its antigen is currently unknown.

Germline loops: CDR1 SEHNR, CDR2 FQNEAQ (reference sequence). Trimming removed 5 bases from V and 5 bases from J, with 18 bases in between. This CDR3 is 15 amino acids long. Overall study results and limits: A balance of CD4 and CD8 characterized clones contracting day 15 to 85, whereas later expanders leaned CD4+.

The chain is built from TRBV7-9 and TRBJ2-5; the D gene is possibly TRBD1 (5 bases). The receptor was isolated from a man aged 18 to 30 who had mild COVID-19 (a few samples of this study predate the infection). Cell type and time point are not known. What was sequenced was PBMCs or a T cell subset sorted from them (not recorded which). DNA of the CDR3: TGTGCCAGCAGCGAGAAGTGGGGCACGAGGGAGACCCAGTACTTC. Encoded protein: CASSEKWGTRETQYF.